The rows below give T cell receptor beta chains drawn from one sample of a study of blood T cell repertoires in COVID-19. Profiled with immunoSEQ multiplex PCR; TCRdb holds only in-frame clones, not every one. The sample records about 120,000 clones, 85% being singletons. The sample comprised peripheral blood. Source of these receptors: a man aged 55 to 70 with acute or convalescent COVID-19. CDR3s include the opening cysteine and the closing phenylalanine or tryptophan. A D gene is named only where the DNA matches it firmly. Part of the rows lack a size; the others show once, few, many or a class for expanded clones.

V: TRBV7-9
length: 16
D: TRBD1
size: -
J: TRBJ2-1
CDR3: CASSGQQGSSYNEQFF
DNA: TGTGCCAGCAGCGGCCAACAGGGGAGCTCCTACAATGAGCAGTTCTTC

V: TRBV27
length: 16
D: TRBD2
size: -
J: TRBJ2-1
CDR3: CASRHLTSGRHNEQFF
DNA: TGTGCCAGCAGACATCTTACTAGCGGGAGGCACAATGAGCAGTTCTTC

V: TRBV19
length: 15
D: TRBD2
size: once
J: TRBJ2-3
CDR3: CASSSQRGHTDTQYF
DNA: TGTGCCAGTAGTAGCCAGCGGGGGCACACAGATACGCAGTATTTT

V: TRBV28
length: 13
D: -
size: once
J: TRBJ2-2
CDR3: CATWGRNTGELFF
DNA: TGTGCCACCTGGGGGCGGAACACCGGGGAGCTGTTTTTT

V: TRBV13
length: 16
D: -
size: -
J: TRBJ1-2
CDR3: CASSKRSSGERDGYTF
DNA: TGTGCCAGCAGCAAACGAAGTTCAGGGGAACGAGATGGCTACACCTTC

V: TRBV14
length: 13
D: -
size: once
J: TRBJ1-6
CDR3: CASKGFSNSPLHF
DNA: TGTGCCAGCAAGGGGTTTAGCAATTCACCCCTCCACTTT

V: TRBV5-1
length: 14
D: -
size: -
J: TRBJ2-2
CDR3: CASSFGQNTGELFF
DNA: TGCGCCAGCAGCTTCGGACAGAACACCGGGGAGCTGTTTTTT

V: TRBV28
length: 12
D: -
size: -
J: TRBJ2-3
CDR3: CASEDYTDTQYF
DNA: TGTGCCAGCGAGGACTACACAGATACGCAGTATTTT

V: TRBV25-1
length: 15
D: TRBD1
size: -
J: TRBJ1-1
CDR3: CASSELTGQSTEAFF
DNA: TGTGCCAGCAGTGAATTGACAGGGCAGAGCACTGAAGCTTTCTTT

V: TRBV3-1/TRBV3-2
length: 16
D: TRBD2
size: -
J: TRBJ2-5
CDR3: CASSQGLAGGEETQYF
DNA: TGTGCCAGCAGCCAAGGCCTTGCGGGAGGCGAAGAGACCCAGTACTTC

V: TRBV27
length: 14
D: TRBD1
size: once
J: TRBJ2-3
CDR3: CASSLQQGTDTQYF
DNA: TGTGCCAGCAGTTTACAACAGGGGACAGATACGCAGTATTTT

V: TRBV18
length: 14
D: TRBD2
size: -
J: TRBJ2-3
CDR3: CASSRLAGRDTQYF
DNA: TGTGCCAGCTCGCGTCTAGCGGGCCGGGATACGCAGTATTTT

V: TRBV5-1
length: 14
D: TRBD1
size: -
J: TRBJ1-1
CDR3: CASSLLGQGTEAFF
DNA: TGCGCCAGCAGCTTGCTGGGACAGGGCACTGAAGCTTTCTTT

V: TRBV6-2/TRBV6-3
length: 13
D: -
size: few
J: TRBJ1-5
CDR3: CASSFTTGQPQHF
DNA: TGTGCCAGCAGTTTCACAACGGGTCAGCCCCAGCATTTT

V: TRBV7-3
length: 14
D: TRBD2
size: -
J: TRBJ2-2
CDR3: CASSRDYNTGELFF
DNA: TGTGCCAGCAGCCGGGACTACAACACCGGGGAGCTGTTTTTT

V: TRBV5-1
length: 15
D: TRBD2
size: -
J: TRBJ2-1
CDR3: CASSSLAGGTNEQFF
DNA: TGCGCCAGCAGCTCCTTAGCGGGAGGGACTAATGAGCAGTTCTTC

V: TRBV27
length: 17
D: TRBD1
size: -
J: TRBJ2-2
CDR3: CASSSVFTGGSTGELFF
DNA: TGTGCCAGCAGTAGCGTATTCACAGGGGGATCCACCGGGGAGCTGTTTTTT

V: TRBV5-1
length: 13
D: -
size: many
J: TRBJ2-3
CDR3: CASSLLGADTQYF
DNA: TGCGCCAGCAGCTTGCTAGGGGCCGATACGCAGTATTTT

V: TRBV7-2
length: 16
D: -
size: once
J: TRBJ1-3
CDR3: CASSLATDTFGNTIYF
DNA: TGTGCCAGCAGCTTAGCCACCGACACATTTGGAAACACCATATATTTT

V: TRBV11-2
length: 15
D: -
size: -
J: TRBJ2-3
CDR3: CASSQWGRGTDTQYF
DNA: TGTGCCAGCAGCCAGTGGGGCAGGGGTACAGATACGCAGTATTTT

V: TRBV2
length: 15
D: TRBD1
size: -
J: TRBJ1-5
CDR3: CASRGRTGGSQPQHF
DNA: TGTGCCAGCAGGGGCCGGACAGGGGGCTCTCAGCCCCAGCATTTT

V: TRBV6-2/TRBV6-3
length: 13
D: TRBD2
size: -
J: TRBJ2-1
CDR3: CASSAGTSGEQFF
DNA: TGTGCCAGCAGTGCCGGGACTAGCGGCGAGCAGTTCTTC

V: TRBV4-1
length: 19
D: TRBD2
size: -
J: TRBJ2-1
CDR3: CASSQEPETSASSYNEQFF
DNA: TGCGCCAGCAGCCAGGAGCCCGAGACTAGCGCCAGCTCCTACAATGAGCAGTTCTTC

V: TRBV3-1/TRBV3-2
length: 17
D: -
size: once
J: TRBJ2-2
CDR3: CASSRGTGTANTGELFF
DNA: TGTGCCAGCAGCCGCGGGACCGGGACAGCGAACACCGGGGAGCTGTTTTTT

V: TRBV2
length: 14
D: -
size: -
J: TRBJ2-7
CDR3: CASAFSLQRNEQYF
DNA: TGTGCCAGCGCCTTTTCGTTGCAGCGTAACGAGCAGTACTTC

V: TRBV5-6
length: 16
D: TRBD2
size: -
J: TRBJ2-7
CDR3: CASRLNSGGREGEQYF
DNA: TGTGCCAGCAGATTGAATAGCGGGGGCAGGGAGGGCGAGCAGTACTTC

V: TRBV7-2
length: 15
D: -
size: once
J: TRBJ1-3
CDR3: CASRSTFSSGNTIYF
DNA: TGTGCCAGCAGATCTACCTTTAGCTCTGGAAACACCATATATTTT

V: TRBV11-3
length: 12
D: -
size: many
J: TRBJ2-1
CDR3: CASTGNSDEQFF
DNA: TGTGCCAGCACCGGTAATTCGGATGAGCAGTTCTTC

V: TRBV14
length: 14
D: TRBD2
size: -
J: TRBJ2-1
CDR3: CASSQDGGRVEQFF
DNA: TGTGCCAGCAGCCAAGACGGCGGGAGGGTTGAGCAGTTCTTC

V: TRBV27
length: 15
D: -
size: -
J: TRBJ1-2
CDR3: CASSTRGGVGYGYTF
DNA: TGTGCCAGCAGTACGAGGGGAGGGGTCGGCTATGGCTACACCTTC

V: TRBV3-1/TRBV3-2
length: 14
D: -
size: once
J: TRBJ1-6
CDR3: CASSQRVANSPLHF
DNA: TGTGCCAGCAGCCAACGGGTCGCCAATTCACCCCTCCACTTT

V: TRBV10-3
length: 12
D: -
size: -
J: TRBJ2-1
CDR3: CAISGGVGEQFF
DNA: TGTGCCATCAGTGGTGGAGTGGGTGAGCAGTTCTTC

V: TRBV4-3
length: 15
D: TRBD2
size: few
J: TRBJ2-3
CDR3: CASSQAVGGPDTQYF
DNA: TGCGCCAGCAGCCAAGCTGTGGGAGGGCCGGATACGCAGTATTTT

V: TRBV19
length: 11
D: -
size: -
J: TRBJ2-3
CDR3: CASRGGAWLYF
DNA: TGTGCCAGTAGGGGCGGGGCGTGGCTGTATTTT

V: TRBV4-3
length: 17
D: TRBD2
size: once
J: TRBJ2-3
CDR3: CASSQELAGRLTDTQYF
DNA: TGCGCCAGCAGCCAAGAGTTAGCGGGCCGTCTCACAGATACGCAGTATTTT

V: TRBV28
length: 11
D: -
size: -
J: TRBJ1-1
CDR3: CASSLGGQAFF
DNA: TGTGCCAGCAGTTTGGGGGGGCAAGCTTTCTTT

V: TRBV11-2
length: 12
D: TRBD1
size: -
J: TRBJ2-4
CDR3: CASSFDRVIQYF
DNA: TGTGCCAGCAGCTTCGACAGGGTCATTCAGTACTTC

V: TRBV6-6
length: 16
D: TRBD1
size: -
J: TRBJ2-2
CDR3: CASTKSHRGRDGELFF
DNA: TGTGCCAGCACCAAATCCCACAGGGGGCGCGACGGGGAGCTGTTTTTT

V: TRBV9
length: 15
D: TRBD1
size: -
J: TRBJ1-4
CDR3: CASSPGGEYGEKLFF
DNA: TGTGCCAGCAGCCCAGGGGGTGAATACGGTGAAAAACTGTTTTTT

V: TRBV7-9
length: 14
D: TRBD2
size: -
J: TRBJ2-7
CDR3: CASSSGSPPYEQYF
DNA: TGTGCCAGCAGTAGCGGGAGCCCCCCCTACGAGCAGTACTTC

V: TRBV27
length: 15
D: TRBD2
size: -
J: TRBJ2-3
CDR3: CASSSGTTSTDTQYF
DNA: TGTGCCAGCAGTTCCGGGACTACCAGCACAGATACGCAGTATTTT

V: TRBV7-8
length: 17
D: -
size: -
J: TRBJ1-5
CDR3: CASSAETIQGWNQPQHF
DNA: TGTGCCAGCAGCGCCGAGACCATACAGGGATGGAATCAGCCCCAGCATTTT

V: TRBV6-6
length: 14
D: TRBD2
size: -
J: TRBJ2-5
CDR3: CASSQLAGKETQYF
DNA: TGTGCCAGCAGTCAACTAGCGGGAAAAGAGACCCAGTACTTC

V: TRBV9
length: 15
D: -
size: -
J: TRBJ2-2
CDR3: CASSPGTYNTGELFF
DNA: TGTGCCAGCAGCCCCGGGACTTATAACACCGGGGAGCTGTTTTTT

V: TRBV12-5
length: 15
D: TRBD2
size: once
J: TRBJ2-2
CDR3: CASGRREGNTGELFF
DNA: TGTGCTAGTGGTCGACGGGAGGGGAACACCGGGGAGCTGTTTTTT

V: TRBV7-8
length: 15
D: -
size: -
J: TRBJ2-7
CDR3: CASSLRSLGEYEQYF
DNA: TGTGCCAGCAGCTTACGCTCGCTCGGGGAGTACGAGCAGTACTTC

V: TRBV5-4
length: 16
D: TRBD2
size: -
J: TRBJ2-1
CDR3: CASSRPSGRIPDEQFF
DNA: TGTGCCAGCAGCCGGCCTAGCGGGAGAATTCCCGATGAGCAGTTCTTC